These 8 T cell receptor beta chains were sequenced from one sample in a study of T-cell reconstitution after alpha-beta-depleted transplantation in children. TCRbeta library preparation incorporated unique molecular identifiers. A single record per CDR3 protein comes from TCRdb applying MiXCR to the PCR reads. The data contain 670,000 or so distinct CDR3 sequences, about an eighth of them singletons. Material: PBMCs, obtained before TCRalphabeta/CD19-depleted stem cell transplant. Receptor source: a girl between 2 and 10 years old with congenital amegakaryocytic thrombocytopenia, due to receive a stem cell transplant.

Only a few counts were recorded for this clonotype. The chain is built from TRBV18 and TRBJ1-1; D uncertain. Looked up from germline, CDR1 is KGHSH and CDR2 is LQKENI. The length of the CDR3 is 13 residues. V shed 2 bases and J shed 5 bases, with 9 bases lying between them. Here the CDR3 DNA reads TGTGCCAGCTCACCAGGGCCTGTGACTGAAGCTTTCTTT. The encoded protein is CASSPGPVTEAFF.

This chain uses TRBV6-5 with TRBJ1-2, with 9 bases aligning to TRBD1. V gave up 5 bases and J gave up 5 bases; unmatched junction bases: 6. Looked up from germline, CDR1 is MNHEY and CDR2 is SVGAGI. The length of the CDR3 is 14 residues. This CDR3 reads CASSHGTGIYGYTF. For the CDR3, the DNA is TGTGCCAGCAGTCACGGGACAGGGATTTATGGCTACACCTTC.

The sample holds a few counts of this clonotype. The chain links TRBV11-2 to TRBJ2-3, with TRBD2 identical over 7 bases. V was pared by 5 bases and J by 3 bases, with 17 bases of the junction left unmatched. This CDR3 spans 18 amino acids. The germline V gene has CDR1 SGHAT and CDR2 FQNNGV. CDR3 sequence (DNA): TGTGCCAGCAGCCCAAAAGGTTTAACGGGAGGTGGGACAGATACGCAGTATTTT. Its protein is CASSPKGLTGGGTDTQYF.

The chain carries TRBV5-1 and TRBJ2-2, with 7 nucleotides matching TRBD1. The CDR3 sequence is 16 residues long. In germline, CDR1 is SGHRS, CDR2 YFSETQ. The J segment lost 6 bases and the V segment lost 3 bases, leaving 11 bases of the junction unmatched. CDR3 sequence (DNA): TGCGCCAGCAGCTCCATGCAAACAGGGGTAGCCGGGGAGCTGTTTTTT. This sequence encodes CASSSMQTGVAGELFF.

This clonotype was seen many times. The J gene is TRBJ2-5, the V gene TRBV20-1, with a weak D call TRBD2 (6 bases). Germline V gene sequence: CDR1 DFQATT, CDR2 SNEGSKA (reference sequence). The length of the CDR3 is 14 residues. V lost 0 bases and J 2 bases, leaving 10 bases between the germline ends. The CDR3 region has the DNA TGCAGTGCTAGAGATATGGCGGGACAAGAGACCCAGTACTTC. This codes for CSARDMAGQETQYF.

The chain combines TRBV6-1 with TRBJ2-3, with D uncertain. Germline CDR1 MNHNS, CDR2 SASEGT. The CDR3 is made up of 13 amino acids. V was clipped by 6 bases and J by 2 bases, with 9 bases between them. The CDR3 spells CASRSRNTDTQYF. As DNA, the CDR3 is TGTGCCAGCAGGTCCAGGAACACAGATACGCAGTATTTT.

The V gene is TRBV7-9, the J gene TRBJ1-6; 12 nucleotides line up with TRBD1. Germline-derived CDR1 and CDR2 are SEHNR and FQNEAQ (reference sequence). The junction had 0 bases not matched to a gene; V was cut back by 0 bases and J by 9 bases. This CDR3 has 15 residues. The CDR3 DNA follows: TGTGCCAGCAGCTTAGCGGGACAGGGGGCTTCACCCCTCCACTTT. Protein sequence: CASSLAGQGASPLHF.

This chain joins TRBV3-1 and TRBJ2-1, with D unclear. The CDR3 extends over 17 amino acids. The germline V and J ends were trimmed by 0 bases and 5 bases, with 17 bases remaining between them. CDR1 is LGHDT and CDR2 is YNNKEL in the germline V gene (reference sequence). In DNA, the CDR3 is TGTGCCAGCAGCCAAGATCTTAGGGTTTATGCCCACAATGAGCAGTTCTTC. Encoded protein: CASSQDLRVYAHNEQFF.